This TCR beta chain was found in a study of Graves' ophthalmopathy and Graves' hyperthyroidism. Study conclusions and caveats: Clonotypes were expanded in thyroid at above 0.001 frequency, and most also appeared in blood.

Ophthalmopathy was moderately-to-severely active, CAS at least 3, NOSPECS at least 4, lasting under 3 months. Clinical symptoms, serum thyroxine, TRAb, thyroid ultrasound and orbital computed tomography were relied on for diagnosis. As the template, RNA transcripts were used to amplify TCR beta CDR3 regions. The authors performed first-round RT-PCR with HTBI primers and then a second-round multiplex PCR. In TCRdb, the multiplex PCR reads were re-called with MiXCR into one record per CDR3 protein. The sample lists about 170,000 distinct CDR3 sequences, under 40% seen once, with approximately 5.5% in the top ten. Concerning this clonotype: Its antigen is unidentified.

The sequenced sample was peripheral blood. The TCR sequence derives from a woman in her 40s with Graves' ophthalmopathy.

CDR3 DNA sequence: TGTGCCAGCAGACCCGTCCAAGGCGGGGAGCTGTTTTTT. Translating it yields CASRPVQGGELFF. The V call is TRBV12-3 or TRBV12-4, the J call TRBJ2-2; D not resolved. The CDR3 consists of 13 residues. Between the trimmed V and J ends, which lost 6 bases and 7 bases, there was a span of 12 bases.